This T cell receptor beta chain originates from a study of T-cell reconstitution after alpha-beta-depleted transplantation in children. Overall study results and limits: Recipient T cells and thymic progenitors that survived were the source of the high TCRbeta diversity seen at day 60 in some patients.

Unique molecular identifiers were built into the TCRbeta library. TCRdb redid the calling of the PCR reads with MiXCR, one entry per CDR3 protein. Of roughly 790,000 distinct CDR3 sequences listed, approximately 15% were seen once; the top ten hold about 4.6%. This CDR3 has 15 amino acids. The V gene's germline CDR1 is MNHEY and CDR2 SMNVEV (reference sequence). The V end was cut by 7 bases, the J end by 3 bases, with 15 bases between. This clonotype was found a few times. The target antigen is unknown. The chain combines TRBV27 with TRBJ2-2, with D possibly called TRBD1 or TRBD2 (5 bases each). This clonotype was sampled from a male patient younger than 18 who had a stem cell transplant for acute lymphoblastic leukemia, so the T cells may come from the graft donor. The input for sequencing was PBMCs, mostly from graft donor cells, taken 360 days after TCRalphabeta/CD19-depleted stem cell transplant. Here the CDR3 reads CASTLRDDYTGELFF. CDR3 nucleotide sequence: TGTGCCAGCACCCTAAGGGACGATTACACCGGGGAGCTGTTTTTT.